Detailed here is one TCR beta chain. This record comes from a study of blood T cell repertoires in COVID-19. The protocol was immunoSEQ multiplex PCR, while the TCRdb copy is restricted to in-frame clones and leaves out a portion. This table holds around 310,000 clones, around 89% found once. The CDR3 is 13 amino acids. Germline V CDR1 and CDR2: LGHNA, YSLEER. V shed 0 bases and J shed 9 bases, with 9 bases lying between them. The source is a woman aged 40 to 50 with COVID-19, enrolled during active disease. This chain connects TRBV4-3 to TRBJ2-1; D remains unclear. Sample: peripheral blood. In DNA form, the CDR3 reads TGCGCCAGCAGCCAAGATCTCCGAGCTGAGCAGTTCTTC. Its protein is CASSQDLRAEQFF.